The 3 T cell receptor beta chains below come from one sample, sequenced in a study of spatial heterogeneity in lung cancer. TCRdb ran MiXCR on the 5' RACE reads and lists one entry per CDR3 protein. This table holds around 100,000 distinct CDR3 sequences, approximately 10% found once. Time point given: blood at routine non-recurrence follow-up after resection. The sample consisted of PBMCs, taken at follow-up. Every receptor here comes from a female donor with early-stage non-small cell lung cancer.

The chain is built from TRBV7-9 and TRBJ2-1, with D possibly called TRBD1 or TRBD2 (6 bases each). This CDR3 region has 15 residues. Trimming pared 5 bases from V and 4 bases from J, leaving 15 bases between. Germline V CDR1 and CDR2: SEHNR, FQNEAQ (reference sequence). This CDR3 is CASSPWRGDYNEQFF. The CDR3 DNA reads TGTGCCAGCAGCCCGTGGAGGGGGGATTACAATGAGCAGTTCTTC.

The chain couples TRBV5-1 to TRBJ2-1; TRBD2 agrees at 10 bases. This CDR3 has 14 amino acids. Germline V gene data show CDR1 as SGHRS and CDR2 as YFSETQ. V lost 4 bases, J lost 6 bases, and 4 bases stayed unmatched. In DNA, the CDR3 is TGCGCCAGCAGCACGGGACTAGCGATCAATGAGCAGTTCTTC. Its protein product is CASSTGLAINEQFF.

This clonotype turned up a few times. The chain recombines TRBV7-9 with TRBJ1-5; D ambiguous. Trimming removed 3 bases at V and 7 bases at J, with 7 bases between. The CDR3 consists of 12 residues. Per germline, CDR1 SEHNR and CDR2 FQNEAQ (reference sequence). CDR3 nucleotides: TGTGCCAGCAGCTTTATTTCCCAGCCCCAGCATTTT. Translation: CASSFISQPQHF.